This paragraph covers one T cell receptor (beta chain) sequence. Its specificity is not known. The record originates from a study of T cells after posttransplantation cyclophosphamide. Profiling relied on immunoSEQ multiplex PCR, and the TCRdb table lists in-frame clones only, not all of them. This sample has about 50,000 clones, with 94% found just once. The related graft donor's blood sample was taken on the day of bone marrow donation. General observations from the study: Later blood repertoires were often dominated by clones from the donor CD8+ memory compartment. Blood and skin or GI T cell repertoires showed limited TRB overlap. After PTCy, TRB diversity resembled that of CNI/methotrexate controls.

V was clipped by 6 bases and J by 4 bases; unmatched bases: 3. The CDR3 loop spans 14 amino acids. The germline gives CDR1 SNHLY, CDR2 FYNNEI. V and J are TRBV2 and TRBJ1-6, with 7 nucleotides matching TRBD1. Sequenced sample: PBMCs. The source of this sequence is a woman younger than 45 in good health and a related stem cell transplant donor. The chain's CDR3 is CASSQGQYNSPLHF. The DNA for the CDR3 is TGTGCCAGCAGCCAGGGACAGTATAATTCACCCCTCCACTTT.